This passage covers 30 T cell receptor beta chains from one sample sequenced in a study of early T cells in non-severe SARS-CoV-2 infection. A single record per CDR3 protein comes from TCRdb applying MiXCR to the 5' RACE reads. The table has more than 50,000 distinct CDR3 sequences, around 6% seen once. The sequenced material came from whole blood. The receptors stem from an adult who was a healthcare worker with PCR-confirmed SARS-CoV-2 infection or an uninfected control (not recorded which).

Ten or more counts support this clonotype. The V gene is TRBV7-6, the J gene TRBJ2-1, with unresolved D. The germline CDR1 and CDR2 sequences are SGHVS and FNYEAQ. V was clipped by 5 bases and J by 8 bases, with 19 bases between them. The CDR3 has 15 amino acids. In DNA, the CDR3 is TGTGCCAGCAGCCCCAATGACCTTGGTTTCTATGAGCAGTTCTTC. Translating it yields CASSPNDLGFYEQFF.

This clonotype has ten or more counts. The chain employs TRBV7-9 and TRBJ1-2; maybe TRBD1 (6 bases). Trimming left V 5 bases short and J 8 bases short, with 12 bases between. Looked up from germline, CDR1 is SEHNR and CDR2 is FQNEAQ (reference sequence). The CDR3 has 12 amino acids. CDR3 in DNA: TGTGCCAGCAGCCCCCTGGGGGGCGGCTACACCTTC. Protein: CASSPLGGGYTF. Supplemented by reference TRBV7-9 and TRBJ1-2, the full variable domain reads DTGVSQNPRHKITKRGQNVTFRCDPISEHNRLYWYRQTLGQGPEFLTYFQNEAQLEKSRLLSDRFSAERPKGSFSTLEIQRTEQGDSAMYLCASSPLGGGYTFGSGTRLTVV.

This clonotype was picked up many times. CDR3 loop: CASSPAQRSGNTIYF. CDR3 DNA: TGTGCCAGCAGCCCAGCACAGCGCTCTGGAAACACCATATATTTT. V usage is TRBV7-2 and J usage is TRBJ1-3, with D hard to call. This CDR3 region has 15 residues. CDR1 is SGHTA and CDR2 is FQGNSA in the germline V gene. V lost 5 bases and J 0 bases, leaving 11 bases between the germline ends.

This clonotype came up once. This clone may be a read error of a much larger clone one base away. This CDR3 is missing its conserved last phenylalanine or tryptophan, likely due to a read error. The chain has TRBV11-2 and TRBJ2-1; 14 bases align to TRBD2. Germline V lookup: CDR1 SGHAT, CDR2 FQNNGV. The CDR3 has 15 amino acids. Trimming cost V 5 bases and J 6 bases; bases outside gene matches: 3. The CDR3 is CASSKGLAGANEQFS. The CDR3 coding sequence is TGTGCCAGCAGCAAGGGACTAGCGGGGGCCAATGAGCAGTTCTCC.

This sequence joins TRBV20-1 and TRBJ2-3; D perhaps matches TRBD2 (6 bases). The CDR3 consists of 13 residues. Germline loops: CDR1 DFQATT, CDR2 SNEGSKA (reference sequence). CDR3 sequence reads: CRCAPAGTDTQYF. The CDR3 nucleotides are TGCCGGTGTGCCCCCGCGGGGACAGATACGCAGTATTTT.

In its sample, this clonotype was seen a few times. CDR3: CASSLNPVRSNYGYTF. Written as DNA, the CDR3 is TGTGCCAGCAGTCTTAATCCGGTACGGAGTAACTATGGCTACACCTTC. The chain is built from TRBV6-6 and TRBJ1-2; D not resolved. Germline assignment: CDR1 MNHNY and CDR2 SVGAGI (reference sequence). Trimming removed 5 bases at V and 1 base at J, with 17 bases between. The length of the CDR3 is 16 residues.

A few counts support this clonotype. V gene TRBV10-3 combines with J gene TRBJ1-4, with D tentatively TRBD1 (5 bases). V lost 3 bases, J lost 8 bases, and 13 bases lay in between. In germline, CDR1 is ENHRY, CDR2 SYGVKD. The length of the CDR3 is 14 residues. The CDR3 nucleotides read TGTGCCATCAGTGAAGGCTTGGGGGGGGAAAAACTGTTTTTT. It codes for CAISEGLGGEKLFF.

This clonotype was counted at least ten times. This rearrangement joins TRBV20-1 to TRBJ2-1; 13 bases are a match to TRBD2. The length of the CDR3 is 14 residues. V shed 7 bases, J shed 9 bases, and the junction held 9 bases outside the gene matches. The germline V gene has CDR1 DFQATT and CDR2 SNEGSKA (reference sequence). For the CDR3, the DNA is TGCAGTGTCCGCGGGGGACTAGCGGGAATTGAGCAGTTCTTC. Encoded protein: CSVRGGLAGIEQFF.

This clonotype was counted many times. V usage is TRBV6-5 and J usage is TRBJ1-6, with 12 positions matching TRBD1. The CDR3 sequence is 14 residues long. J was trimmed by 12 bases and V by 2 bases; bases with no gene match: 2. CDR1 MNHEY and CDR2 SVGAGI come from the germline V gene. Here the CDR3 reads CASSYRDRGRPLHF. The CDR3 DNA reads TGTGCCAGCAGTTACAGGGACAGGGGGCGACCCCTCCACTTT.

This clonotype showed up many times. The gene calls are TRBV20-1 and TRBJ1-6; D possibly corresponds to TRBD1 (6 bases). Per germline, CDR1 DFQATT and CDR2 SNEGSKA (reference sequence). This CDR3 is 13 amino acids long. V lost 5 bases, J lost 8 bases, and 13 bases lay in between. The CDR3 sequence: CSAVQQGYSPLHF. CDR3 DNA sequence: TGCAGTGCTGTTCAACAGGGATATTCACCCCTCCACTTT.

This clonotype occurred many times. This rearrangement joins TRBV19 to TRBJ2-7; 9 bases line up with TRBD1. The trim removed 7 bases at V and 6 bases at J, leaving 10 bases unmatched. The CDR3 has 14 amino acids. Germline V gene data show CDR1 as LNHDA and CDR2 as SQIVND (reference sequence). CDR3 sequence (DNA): TGTGCCAGTAAGATGGGACAGGGAGAGTTCGAGCAGTACTTC. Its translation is CASKMGQGEFEQYF. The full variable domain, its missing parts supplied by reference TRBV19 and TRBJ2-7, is DGGITQSPKYLFRKEGQNVTLSCEQNLNHDAMYWYRQDPGQGLRLIYYSQIVNDFQKGDIAEGYSVSREKKESFPLTVTSAQKNPTAFYLCASKMGQGEFEQYFGPGTRLTVT.

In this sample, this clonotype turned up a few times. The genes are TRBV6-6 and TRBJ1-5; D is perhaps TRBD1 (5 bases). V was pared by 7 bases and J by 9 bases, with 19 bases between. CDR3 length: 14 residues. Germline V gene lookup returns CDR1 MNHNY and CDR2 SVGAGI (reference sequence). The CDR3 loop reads CASINGASARPQHF. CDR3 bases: TGTGCCAGCATAAACGGGGCATCCGCACGGCCCCAGCATTTT.

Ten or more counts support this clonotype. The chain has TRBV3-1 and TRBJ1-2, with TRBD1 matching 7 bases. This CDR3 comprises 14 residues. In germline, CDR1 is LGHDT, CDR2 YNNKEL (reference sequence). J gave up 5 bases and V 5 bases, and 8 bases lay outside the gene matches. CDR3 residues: CASSSQTGLYGYTF. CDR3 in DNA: TGTGCCAGCAGCTCCCAGACAGGGCTTTATGGCTACACCTTC. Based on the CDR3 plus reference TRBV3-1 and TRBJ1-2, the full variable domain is DTAVSQTPKYLVTQMGNDKSIKCEQNLGHDTMYWYKQDSKKFLKIMFSYNNKELIINETVPNRFSPKSPDKAHLNLHINSLELGDSAVYFCASSSQTGLYGYTFGSGTRLTVV.

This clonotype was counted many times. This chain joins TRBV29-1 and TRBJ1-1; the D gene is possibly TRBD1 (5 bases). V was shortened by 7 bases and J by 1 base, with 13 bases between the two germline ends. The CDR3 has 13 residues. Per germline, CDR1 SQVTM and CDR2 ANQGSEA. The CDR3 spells CSAQEDKNTEAFF. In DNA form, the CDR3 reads TGCAGCGCTCAGGAGGACAAGAACACTGAAGCTTTCTTT.

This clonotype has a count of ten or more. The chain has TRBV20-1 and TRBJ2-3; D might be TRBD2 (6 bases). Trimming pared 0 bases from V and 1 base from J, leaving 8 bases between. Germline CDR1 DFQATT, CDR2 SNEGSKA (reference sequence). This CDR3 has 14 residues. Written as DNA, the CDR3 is TGCAGTGCTAGAGATGGCGGGGGCACAGATACGCAGTATTTT. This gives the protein CSARDGGGTDTQYF.

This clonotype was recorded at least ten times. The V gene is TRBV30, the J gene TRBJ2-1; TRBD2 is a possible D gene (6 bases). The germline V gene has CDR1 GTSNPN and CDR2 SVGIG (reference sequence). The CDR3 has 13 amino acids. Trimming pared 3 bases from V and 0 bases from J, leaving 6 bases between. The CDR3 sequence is CAWSGSSYNEQFF. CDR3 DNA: TGTGCCTGGAGCGGGAGCTCCTACAATGAGCAGTTCTTC.

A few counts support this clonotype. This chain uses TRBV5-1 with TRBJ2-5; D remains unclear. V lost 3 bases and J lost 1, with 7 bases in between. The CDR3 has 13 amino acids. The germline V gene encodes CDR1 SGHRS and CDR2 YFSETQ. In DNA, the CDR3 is TGCGCCAGCAGCTCCCTCCTCCAAGAGACCCAGTACTTC. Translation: CASSSLLQETQYF.

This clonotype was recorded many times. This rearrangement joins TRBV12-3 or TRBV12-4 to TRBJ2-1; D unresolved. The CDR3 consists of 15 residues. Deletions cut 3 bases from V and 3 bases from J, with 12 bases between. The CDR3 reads CASSLIQPNYNEQFF. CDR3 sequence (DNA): TGTGCCAGCAGTTTGATACAGCCCAACTACAATGAGCAGTTCTTC.

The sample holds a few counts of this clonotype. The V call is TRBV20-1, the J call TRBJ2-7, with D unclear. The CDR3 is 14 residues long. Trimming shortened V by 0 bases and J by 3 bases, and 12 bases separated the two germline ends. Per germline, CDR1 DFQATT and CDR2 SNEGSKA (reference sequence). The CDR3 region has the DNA TGCAGTGCTAGAGACCGGAAGGTTCTCTACGAGCAGTACTTC. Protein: CSARDRKVLYEQYF.

As DNA, the CDR3 is TGTGCCAGCAGTTTAGGGAGTATGACGCAGTATTTT. Protein sequence: CASSLGSMTQYF. V and J are TRBV12-3 or TRBV12-4 and TRBJ2-3, with D hard to call. This CDR3 region has 12 residues. Trimming removed 1 base at V and 9 bases at J, with 8 bases between.

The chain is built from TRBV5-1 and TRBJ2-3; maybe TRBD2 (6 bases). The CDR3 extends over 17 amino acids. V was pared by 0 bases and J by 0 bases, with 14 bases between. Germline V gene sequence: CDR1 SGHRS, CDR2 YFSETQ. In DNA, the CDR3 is TGCGCCAGCAGCTTGGGGGCTCGGGCGGGGAGCACAGATACGCAGTATTTT. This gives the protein CASSLGARAGSTDTQYF.

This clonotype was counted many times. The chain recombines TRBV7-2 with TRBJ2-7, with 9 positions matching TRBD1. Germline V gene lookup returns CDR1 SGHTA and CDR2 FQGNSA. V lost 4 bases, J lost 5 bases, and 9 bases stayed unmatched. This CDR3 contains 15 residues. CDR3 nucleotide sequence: TGTGCCAGCAGCTACCGGGGACAGGGCGAAAACGAGCAGTACTTC. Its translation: CASSYRGQGENEQYF.

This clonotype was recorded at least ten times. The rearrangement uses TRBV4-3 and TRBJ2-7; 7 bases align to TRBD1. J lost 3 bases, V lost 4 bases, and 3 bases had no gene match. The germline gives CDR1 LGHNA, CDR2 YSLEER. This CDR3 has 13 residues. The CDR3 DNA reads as TGCGCCAGCAGCCCAAGACAGGGCTACGAGCAGTACTTC. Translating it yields CASSPRQGYEQYF.

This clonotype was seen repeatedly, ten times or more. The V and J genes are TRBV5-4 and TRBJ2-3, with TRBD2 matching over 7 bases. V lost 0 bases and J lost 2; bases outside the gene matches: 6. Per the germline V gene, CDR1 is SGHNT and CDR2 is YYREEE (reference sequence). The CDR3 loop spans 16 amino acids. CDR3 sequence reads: CASSLVTAGNTDTQYF. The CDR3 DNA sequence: TGTGCCAGCAGCTTGGTAACAGCGGGAAACACAGATACGCAGTATTTT. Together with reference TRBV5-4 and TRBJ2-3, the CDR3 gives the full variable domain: ETGVTQSPTHLIKTRGQQVTLRCSSQSGHNTVSWYQQALGQGPQFIFQYYREEENGRGNFPPRFSGLQFPNYSSELNVNALELDDSALYLCASSLVTAGNTDTQYFGPGTRLTVL.

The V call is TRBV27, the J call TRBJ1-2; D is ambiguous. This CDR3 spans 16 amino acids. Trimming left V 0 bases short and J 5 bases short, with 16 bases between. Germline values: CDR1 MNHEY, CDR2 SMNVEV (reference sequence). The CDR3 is CASSLSSGSRPYGYTF. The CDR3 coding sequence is TGTGCCAGCAGTTTATCGTCAGGAAGCCGGCCATATGGCTACACCTTC.

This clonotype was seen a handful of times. In nucleotides, the CDR3 is TGTGCCAGCATCCCTGGGAAGGGCGCGAGTGAAAAACTGTTTTTT. Protein sequence: CASIPGKGASEKLFF. V usage is TRBV6-6 and J usage is TRBJ1-4; D is unclear. CDR3 length: 15 residues. The V gene lost 7 bases and the J gene lost 7 bases, with 19 bases spanning the gap. The germline CDR1 and CDR2 sequences are MNHNY and SVGAGI (reference sequence).

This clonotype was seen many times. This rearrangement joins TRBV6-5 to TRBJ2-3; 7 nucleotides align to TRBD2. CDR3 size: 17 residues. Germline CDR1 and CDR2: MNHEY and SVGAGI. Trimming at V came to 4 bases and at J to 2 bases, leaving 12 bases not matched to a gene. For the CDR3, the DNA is TGTGCCAGCAGTTCGACTATACTAGCGAGAACCACAGATACGCAGTATTTT. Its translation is CASSSTILARTTDTQYF.

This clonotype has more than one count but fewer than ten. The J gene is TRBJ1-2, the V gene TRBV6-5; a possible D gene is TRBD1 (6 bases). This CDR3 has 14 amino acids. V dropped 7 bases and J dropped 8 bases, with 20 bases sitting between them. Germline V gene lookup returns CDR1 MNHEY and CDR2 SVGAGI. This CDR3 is CASKGGNRPGGYTF. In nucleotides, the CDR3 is TGTGCCAGCAAGGGGGGAAACCGCCCCGGCGGCTACACCTTC.

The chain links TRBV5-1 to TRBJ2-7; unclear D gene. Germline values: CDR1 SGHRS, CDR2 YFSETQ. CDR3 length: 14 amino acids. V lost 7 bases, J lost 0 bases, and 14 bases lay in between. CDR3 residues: CASSPDTPSYEQYF. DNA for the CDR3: TGCGCCAGCTCCCCGGATACCCCCTCCTACGAGCAGTACTTC.

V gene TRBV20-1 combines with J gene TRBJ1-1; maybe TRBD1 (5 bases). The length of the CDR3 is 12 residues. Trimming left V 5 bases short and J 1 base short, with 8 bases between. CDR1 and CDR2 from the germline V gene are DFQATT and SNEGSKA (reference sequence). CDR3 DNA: TGCAGTGCTCGGACACCGAACACTGAAGCTTTCTTT. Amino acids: CSARTPNTEAFF.